Shown below are 21 T cell receptor beta chains from a single sample sequenced in a study of shared clonotypes between healthy human individuals. TCRdb's table, derived via immunoSEQ multiplex PCR, lists solely in-frame clones and lacks some. This sample has roughly 2.1 million clones, with more than 85% found just once. Only CD45RO-negative cells positively selected for CCR7 counted as naive CD8 cells, so terminally differentiated effector memory CD45RA+ cells were excluded. Sequencing was done on a sample of naive CD8+ T cells from PBMCs. The receptor set was obtained from a man aged 18 to 29 in good health. Some clones in this sample may be carry-over from other donors' samples.

Here the CDR3 reads CASSAPGQGANQPQHF. Here the CDR3 DNA reads TGTGCCAGCAGTGCCCCGGGACAGGGGGCCAATCAGCCCCAGCATTTT. The chain links TRBV6-6 to TRBJ1-5; 12 positions agree with TRBD1. The germline gives CDR1 MNHNY, CDR2 SVGAGI (reference sequence). V shed 5 bases, J shed 3 bases, and the junction held 5 bases outside the gene matches. The CDR3 has 16 amino acids.

The CDR3 nucleotides read TGTGCCAGCAGCCAGAGCGGGAGCCCCTACAATGAGCAGTTCTTC. It encodes CASSQSGSPYNEQFF. This chain links TRBV6-6 with TRBJ2-1; 8 bases match TRBD2. With V trimmed by 6 bases and J by 2 bases, 6 bases remained unmatched. The V gene's germline CDR1 is MNHNY and CDR2 SVGAGI (reference sequence). The CDR3 length is 15 residues.

The chain links TRBV6-1 to TRBJ2-1, with D perhaps being TRBD1 or TRBD2 (6 bases each). Germline V lookup: CDR1 MNHNS, CDR2 SASEGT. V was shortened by 1 base and J by 7 bases, with 11 bases between the two germline ends. The CDR3 spans 14 residues. CDR3 in amino acids: CASSEVGGYNEQFF. The CDR3 nucleotides are TGTGCCAGCAGTGAAGTAGGGGGGTATAATGAGCAGTTCTTC.

This chain links TRBV7-3 with TRBJ2-1; D is uncertain. The germline V gene has CDR1 SGHTA and CDR2 FQGTGA. The CDR3 contains 15 residues. V lost 2 bases, J lost 0 bases, and 8 bases lay in between. The CDR3 DNA follows: TGTGCCAGCAGCTTATTAGCCGACTCCTACAATGAGCAGTTCTTC. Amino acid sequence: CASSLLADSYNEQFF. The complete variable domain, with remaining parts taken from reference TRBV7-3 and TRBJ2-1, reads GAGVSQTPSNKVTEKGKYVELRCDPISGHTALYWYRQSLGQGPEFLIYFQGTGAADDSGLPNDRFFAVRPEGSVSTLKIQRTERGDSAVYLCASSLLADSYNEQFFGPGTRLTVL.

The V and J genes are TRBV7-2 and TRBJ2-5; maybe TRBD2 (6 bases). The CDR3 loop spans 14 amino acids. CDR1 and CDR2 from the germline V gene are SGHTA and FQGNSA. Trimming left V 3 bases short and J 5 bases short, with 13 bases between. The CDR3 loop reads CASSLDEGRETQYF. The CDR3 DNA reads as TGTGCCAGCAGCTTGGATGAAGGGAGGGAGACCCAGTACTTC.

V is TRBV28 and J is TRBJ2-7, with 11 nucleotides matching TRBD1. Trimming removed 5 bases from V and 5 bases from J; junction bases left unmatched: 11. The germline gives CDR1 MDHEN, CDR2 SYDVKM. The CDR3 totals 16 residues. The CDR3 loop reads CASSLGVRDRGNEQYF. The CDR3 DNA reads TGTGCCAGCAGTCTAGGCGTTCGGGACAGGGGGAACGAGCAGTACTTC. The entire variable domain, with the rest obtained from reference TRBV28 and TRBJ2-7, is as follows: DVKVTQSSRYLVKRTGEKVFLECVQDMDHENMFWYRQDPGLGLRLIYFSYDVKMKEKGDIPEGYSVSREKKERFSLILESASTNQTSMYLCASSLGVRDRGNEQYFGPGTRLTVT.

This rearrangement joins TRBV27 to TRBJ1-1; TRBD1 might be the D (5 bases). CDR1 is MNHEY and CDR2 is SMNVEV in the germline V gene (reference sequence). There are 14 residues in the CDR3. Trimming stripped 5 bases from V and 1 base from J, with 11 bases between. CDR3 protein: CASSQGGGNTEAFF. The CDR3 DNA is TGTGCCAGCAGTCAGGGCGGGGGGAACACTGAAGCTTTCTTT.

V usage is TRBV7-9 and J usage is TRBJ2-7, with 11 bases matching TRBD1. CDR1 and CDR2 from the germline V gene are SEHNR and FQNEAQ (reference sequence). This CDR3 comprises 16 residues. The V and J ends lost 1 base and 7 bases, in that order; junction bases with no gene match: 9. CDR3 in DNA: TGTGCCAGCAGCTTAGATGGGACAGGGGGGTGGATGGAGCAGTACTTC. Translated: CASSLDGTGGWMEQYF.

A single count supports this clone. The rearrangement uses TRBV28 and TRBJ1-4; 7 nucleotides agree with TRBD1. CDR3 length: 14 amino acids. Per the germline V gene, CDR1 is MDHEN and CDR2 is SYDVKM. V dropped 6 bases and J dropped 3; count of bases not matched to a gene: 4. The CDR3: CASRAGTANEKLFF. The CDR3 DNA sequence: TGTGCCAGCAGGGCCGGGACAGCTAATGAAAAACTGTTTTTT.

The chain employs TRBV7-9 and TRBJ2-7; TRBD1 is a possible D gene (5 bases). The CDR3 extends over 16 amino acids. The germline V and J ends were trimmed by 0 bases and 2 bases, with 14 bases remaining between them. The germline CDR1 and CDR2 sequences are SEHNR and FQNEAQ (reference sequence). The CDR3 nucleotides read TGTGCCAGCAGCTTAGCAGGGGCGAGAAATCCCTACGAGCAGTACTTC. This translates into CASSLAGARNPYEQYF.

Written as DNA, the CDR3 is TGCAGCGTTGAGGCGGGGTTTAACACCGGGGAGCTGTTTTTT. It encodes CSVEAGFNTGELFF. The chain has TRBV29-1 and TRBJ2-2, with D maybe TRBD2 (6 bases). The ends were cut back, 3 bases at V and 2 bases at J, with 10 bases in the middle. Germline loops: CDR1 SQVTM, CDR2 ANQGSEA. The CDR3 runs 14 residues.

The chain is built from TRBV6-1 and TRBJ2-7; perhaps TRBD2 as D (6 bases). Germline V gene lookup returns CDR1 MNHNS and CDR2 SASEGT. The CDR3 length is 12 residues. With 6 bases removed from V and 6 bases from J, the gap between germline ends came to 12 bases. This CDR3 is CASRGEAPEQYF. The CDR3 region has the DNA TGTGCCAGCAGAGGGGAGGCCCCCGAGCAGTACTTC.

V gene TRBV5-4 combines with J gene TRBJ2-7; D remains ambiguous. The germline V and J ends were trimmed by 4 bases and 4 bases, with 12 bases remaining between them. CDR1 and CDR2 from the germline V gene are SGHNT and YYREEE (reference sequence). CDR3 length: 13 residues. The DNA for the CDR3 is TGTGCCAGCAGCGAGGACCGGACGTACGAGCAGTACTTC. Translated, it gives CASSEDRTYEQYF.

The chain links TRBV27 to TRBJ2-1; perhaps TRBD1 as D (7 bases). Germline V gene data show CDR1 as MNHEY and CDR2 as SMNVEV (reference sequence). V was cut by 5 bases and J by 5 bases, with 10 bases left in between. CDR3 length: 13 residues. CDR3 DNA: TGTGCCAGCAGTCGGGGGACAGACAATGAGCAGTTCTTC. Residues: CASSRGTDNEQFF.

The chain carries TRBV7-9 and TRBJ1-1; TRBD1 matches 9 bases. Germline-derived CDR1 and CDR2 are SEHNR and FQNEAQ (reference sequence). With 5 bases clipped from V and 0 bases from J, the junction kept 7 bases outside the gene matches. CDR3 length: 16 amino acids. CDR3 sequence (DNA): TGTGCCAGCAGCCAAGGACAGGGGCCAATGAACACTGAAGCTTTCTTT. Translation gives CASSQGQGPMNTEAFF.

The chain carries TRBV7-6 and TRBJ2-2, with a weak D call TRBD2 (6 bases). The germline CDR1 and CDR2 sequences are SGHVS and FNYEAQ. V was cut by 5 bases and J by 2 bases, with 18 bases left in between. This CDR3 region has 17 residues. The CDR3 here is CASSPSPQGGNTGELFF. CDR3 nucleotides: TGTGCCAGCAGCCCCTCCCCTCAGGGAGGTAACACCGGGGAGCTGTTTTTT. The full variable domain, its missing parts supplied by reference TRBV7-6 and TRBJ2-2, is GAGVSQSPRYKVTKRGQDVALRCDPISGHVSLYWYRQALGQGPEFLTYFNYEAQQDKSGLPNDRFSAERPEGSISTLTIQRTEQRDSAMYRCASSPSPQGGNTGELFFGEGSRLTVL.

DNA of the CDR3: TGTGCCAGCAACCCCCCTTTAGCGGGAGAACAAGATGAGCAGTTCTTC. Encoded protein: CASNPPLAGEQDEQFF. The chain links TRBV21-1 to TRBJ2-1; TRBD2 reflects the table's D call only, with no check against the DNA. TRBV21-1 is a known pseudogene. The CDR3 runs to 16 residues.

The genes are TRBV6-5 and TRBJ2-5; TRBD2 agrees at 7 bases. The CDR3 contains 16 residues. The V segment lost 4 bases and the J segment 4 bases; nucleotides outside the gene matches: 12. CDR1 is MNHEY, CDR2 SVGAGI, per germline. Written as DNA, the CDR3 is TGTGCCAGCAGTTTAGTGGGAGGGCGTACGCTAGAGACCCAGTACTTC. Translated: CASSLVGGRTLETQYF.

V usage is TRBV7-9 and J usage is TRBJ2-1, with TRBD2 as a possible D gene (6 bases). Trimming left V 5 bases short and J 7 bases short, with 15 bases between. Germline CDR1 is SEHNR and CDR2 is FQNEAQ (reference sequence). There are 14 residues in the CDR3. CDR3 coding DNA: TGTGCCAGCAGCCCGACTATAGCGGCAAATGAGCAGTTCTTC. Translated: CASSPTIAANEQFF.

This chain links TRBV7-6 with TRBJ2-7, with 10 bases that match TRBD2. The CDR3 loop spans 17 amino acids. The junction had 14 bases not matched to a gene; V was cut back by 5 bases and J by 4 bases. Germline CDR1 SGHVS, CDR2 FNYEAQ. CDR3: CASSPEVASGRGYEQYF. CDR3 DNA: TGTGCCAGCAGCCCAGAGGTGGCTAGCGGGAGAGGTTACGAGCAGTACTTC.

V gene TRBV11-2 combines with J gene TRBJ2-3; D not certain. Germline lookup yields CDR1 SGHAT and CDR2 FQNNGV. Between the trimmed V and J ends, which lost 4 bases and 4 bases, there was a span of 12 bases. CDR3 length: 14 residues. CDR3 region: CASSSSVLADTQYF. Written as DNA, the CDR3 is TGTGCCAGCAGCTCCAGTGTACTCGCAGATACGCAGTATTTT.